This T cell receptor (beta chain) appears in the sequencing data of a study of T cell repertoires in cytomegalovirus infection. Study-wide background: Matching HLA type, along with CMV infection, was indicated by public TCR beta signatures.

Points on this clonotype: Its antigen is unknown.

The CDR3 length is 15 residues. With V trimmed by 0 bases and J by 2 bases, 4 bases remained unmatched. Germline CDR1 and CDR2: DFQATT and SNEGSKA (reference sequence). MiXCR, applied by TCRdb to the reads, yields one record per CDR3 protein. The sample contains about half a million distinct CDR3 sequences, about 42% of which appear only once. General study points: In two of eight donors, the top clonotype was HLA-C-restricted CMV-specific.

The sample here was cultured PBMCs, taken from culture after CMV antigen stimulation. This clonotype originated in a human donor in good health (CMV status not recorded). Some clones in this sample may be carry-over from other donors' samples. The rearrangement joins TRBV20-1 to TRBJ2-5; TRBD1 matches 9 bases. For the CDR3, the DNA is TGCAGTGCTAGAGAAGGGACAGGGCTACAAGAGACCCAGTACTTC. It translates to CSAREGTGLQETQYF.